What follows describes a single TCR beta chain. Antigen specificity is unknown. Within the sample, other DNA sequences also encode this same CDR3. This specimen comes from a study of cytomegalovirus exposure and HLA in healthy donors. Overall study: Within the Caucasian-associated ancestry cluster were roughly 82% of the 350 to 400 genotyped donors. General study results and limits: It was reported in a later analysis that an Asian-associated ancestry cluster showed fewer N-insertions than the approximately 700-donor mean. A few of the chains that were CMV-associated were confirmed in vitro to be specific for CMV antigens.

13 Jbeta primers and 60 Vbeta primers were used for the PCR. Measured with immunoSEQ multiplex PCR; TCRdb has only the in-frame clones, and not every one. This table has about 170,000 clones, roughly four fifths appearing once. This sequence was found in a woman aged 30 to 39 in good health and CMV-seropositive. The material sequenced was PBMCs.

CDR3 sequence: CASSGQGGETQYF. The DNA of the CDR3 is TGTGCCAGCAGCGGACAGGGTGGAGAGACCCAGTACTTC. The rearrangement joins TRBV7-7 to TRBJ2-5, with 8 bases fitting TRBD1. The CDR3 runs 13 residues. V shed 5 bases and J 4 bases; nucleotides not matched to a gene: 3. Germline CDR1 and CDR2: SSHAT and FNYEAQ (reference sequence).